Listed below are T cell receptor beta chains from one sample, sequenced in a study of OX40 agonist ivuxolimab in advanced cancers. Repertoires were generated with immunoSEQ multiplex PCR, while TCRdb's copy carries only in-frame clones and drops some. The sample lists about 84,000 clones, around 94% occurring once. The sample here was CD4+ or CD8+ T cells sorted from blood, taken in a trial of the OX40 agonist ivuxolimab. The receptors originated from an adult with an advanced solid tumor such as melanoma, head and neck, liver or kidney cancer. Both conserved end residues are part of each CDR3. The D gene is left open where the match is weak. Clone size, where shown, is once, few, many, or a class for clones that have expanded.

v_gene: TRBV9; abundance: .; j_gene: TRBJ2-2; len: 16; d_gene: .; CDR3nt: TGTGCCAGCAGCACCCGGGGAGACTCGAACACCGGGGAGCTGTTTTTT; CDR3aa: CASSTRGDSNTGELFF
v_gene: TRBV13; abundance: .; j_gene: TRBJ2-1; len: 15; d_gene: .; CDR3nt: TGTGCCAGCAGTCTTAGTGTAGGGTTTATCAATGAGCAGTTCTTC; CDR3aa: CASSLSVGFINEQFF
v_gene: TRBV5-6; abundance: .; j_gene: TRBJ1-1; len: 15; d_gene: .; CDR3nt: TGTGCCAGCCAATGGAAGGACAGATTGAACACTGAAGCTTTCTTT; CDR3aa: CASQWKDRLNTEAFF
v_gene: TRBV5-4; abundance: .; j_gene: TRBJ2-1; len: 16; d_gene: TRBD2; CDR3nt: TGTGCCAGCAGGGAACCTAGCGGCCCGACGGGCAATGAGCAGTTCTTC; CDR3aa: CASREPSGPTGNEQFF
v_gene: TRBV11-2; abundance: .; j_gene: TRBJ2-3; len: 12; d_gene: .; CDR3nt: TGTGCCAGCAGCTTAGTTACCGATACGCAGTATTTT; CDR3aa: CASSLVTDTQYF
v_gene: TRBV11-3; abundance: .; j_gene: TRBJ2-7; len: 18; d_gene: .; CDR3nt: TGTGCCAGCAGCCTAAAAGGGGGGGTCTATGGGGAAGCCTCCGAGCAGTACTTC; CDR3aa: CASSLKGGVYGEASEQYF
v_gene: TRBV11-2; abundance: once; j_gene: TRBJ2-7; len: 15; d_gene: TRBD1; CDR3nt: TGTGCCAGCAGACCTGGACAGGCCGATCGGGGTGAGCAGTACTTC; CDR3aa: CASRPGQADRGEQYF
v_gene: TRBV7-2; abundance: .; j_gene: TRBJ2-1; len: 15; d_gene: .; CDR3nt: TGTGCCAGCACCGATTGGGGGGCCGGCTACAATGAGCAGTTCTTC; CDR3aa: CASTDWGAGYNEQFF
v_gene: TRBV6-6; abundance: .; j_gene: TRBJ2-1; len: 15; d_gene: TRBD2; CDR3nt: TGTGCCAGCAGTTATTCCAGCGGGGCCTACAATGAGCAGTTCTTC; CDR3aa: CASSYSSGAYNEQFF
v_gene: TRBV30; abundance: .; j_gene: TRBJ2-3; len: 21; d_gene: TRBD1; CDR3nt: TGTGCCTGGCTTGGGACAGGGGGACTCCTTAACCCGCACCCTAGCACAGATACGCAGTATTTT; CDR3aa: CAWLGTGGLLNPHPSTDTQYF
v_gene: TRBV4-1; abundance: few; j_gene: TRBJ1-1; len: 12; d_gene: .; CDR3nt: TGCGCCAGCAGCCAGGGAGGGGCACAAGCTTTCTTT; CDR3aa: CASSQGGAQAFF
v_gene: TRBV7-6; abundance: .; j_gene: TRBJ2-3; len: 15; d_gene: TRBD2; CDR3nt: TGTGCCAGCAGACCCATAGCGGGAGCGGCAGATACGCAGTATTTT; CDR3aa: CASRPIAGAADTQYF
v_gene: TRBV7-2; abundance: .; j_gene: TRBJ2-5; len: 11; d_gene: .; CDR3nt: TGTGCCAGCAGCTTCCAAGAGACCCAGTACTTC; CDR3aa: CASSFQETQYF
v_gene: TRBV7-9; abundance: .; j_gene: TRBJ2-3; len: 15; d_gene: .; CDR3nt: TGTGCCAGCAGAAACCAGGGGGGTTTCTTCGATACGCAGTATTTT; CDR3aa: CASRNQGGFFDTQYF
v_gene: TRBV20-1; abundance: .; j_gene: TRBJ1-2; len: 11; d_gene: .; CDR3nt: TGCAGTGCTAGAGATTACAGCGGCTACACCTTC; CDR3aa: CSARDYSGYTF
v_gene: TRBV14; abundance: .; j_gene: TRBJ1-2; len: 15; d_gene: .; CDR3nt: TGTGCCAGCAGCCAAGAGGGGATCCAAAGAACTTACTACACCTTC; CDR3aa: CASSQEGIQRTYYTF
v_gene: TRBV27; abundance: .; j_gene: TRBJ2-7; len: 13; d_gene: .; CDR3nt: TGTGCCAGCAGTCCCGGATACTCCTACGAGCAGTACTTC; CDR3aa: CASSPGYSYEQYF
v_gene: TRBV2; abundance: .; j_gene: TRBJ1-1; len: 13; d_gene: .; CDR3nt: TGTGCCAGCAGTGAATCCGGGGGGACTGAAGCTTTCTTT; CDR3aa: CASSESGGTEAFF
v_gene: TRBV28; abundance: .; j_gene: TRBJ2-3; len: 17; d_gene: TRBD2; CDR3nt: TGTGCCAGCAGTCTCCGAGGCGGGAGGGCCGTGGTAGATACGCAGTATTTT; CDR3aa: CASSLRGGRAVVDTQYF
v_gene: TRBV5-6; abundance: .; j_gene: TRBJ2-7; len: 13; d_gene: .; CDR3nt: TGTGCCAGCAGCTTGGGTAGCCTTGACGAGCAGTACTTC; CDR3aa: CASSLGSLDEQYF
v_gene: TRBV9; abundance: .; j_gene: TRBJ2-2; len: 14; d_gene: TRBD2; CDR3nt: TGTGCCAGCAGCGTTGCGGGAGGCACCGGGGAGCTGTTTTTT; CDR3aa: CASSVAGGTGELFF
v_gene: TRBV2; abundance: .; j_gene: TRBJ2-2; len: 17; d_gene: TRBD2; CDR3nt: TGTGCCAGCAGTGAGTTTTGGACTAGCGGTAGCACCGGGGAGCTGTTTTTT; CDR3aa: CASSEFWTSGSTGELFF
v_gene: TRBV11-2; abundance: .; j_gene: TRBJ2-5; len: 17; d_gene: TRBD2; CDR3nt: TGTGCCAGCAGCTTAGTAGGACTAGCGGGCGACCAAGAGACCCAGTACTTC; CDR3aa: CASSLVGLAGDQETQYF
v_gene: TRBV11-3; abundance: .; j_gene: TRBJ1-1; len: 15; d_gene: TRBD1; CDR3nt: TGTGCCAGCAGCCCCTTGGGACAGACGAACACTGAAGCTTTCTTT; CDR3aa: CASSPLGQTNTEAFF
v_gene: TRBV4-1; abundance: .; j_gene: TRBJ2-3; len: 15; d_gene: .; CDR3nt: TGCGCCAGCAGCTACAGGGCGATAGATACAGATACGCAGTATTTT; CDR3aa: CASSYRAIDTDTQYF
v_gene: TRBV13; abundance: .; j_gene: TRBJ1-1; len: 16; d_gene: .; CDR3nt: TGTGCCAGCAGCCCTCGCCGGGGGACTTCTAACGGAGGAGCTTTCTTT; CDR3aa: CASSPRRGTSNGGAFF
v_gene: TRBV4-3; abundance: .; j_gene: TRBJ2-5; len: 14; d_gene: .; CDR3nt: TGCGCCAGCAGCCAAGGGGCCTTAGCGGAGACCCAGTACTTC; CDR3aa: CASSQGALAETQYF
v_gene: TRBV29-1; abundance: .; j_gene: TRBJ1-2; len: 15; d_gene: .; CDR3nt: TGCAGCGTTGAACCGGCACTAGGACAGCACTATGGCTACACCTTC; CDR3aa: CSVEPALGQHYGYTF
v_gene: TRBV27; abundance: .; j_gene: TRBJ1-2; len: 15; d_gene: .; CDR3nt: TGTGCCAGCAGTTTAGGGACGGGAGCTAACTATGGCTACACCTTC; CDR3aa: CASSLGTGANYGYTF
v_gene: TRBV14; abundance: .; j_gene: TRBJ2-5; len: 15; d_gene: .; CDR3nt: TGTGCCAGCAGCCAACAACACAGGGCTGCGGAGACCCAGTACTTC; CDR3aa: CASSQQHRAAETQYF
v_gene: TRBV28; abundance: .; j_gene: TRBJ2-7; len: 16; d_gene: TRBD1; CDR3nt: TGTGCCAGCAGGTCATTTGGGACAGGGGGCTCCTACGAGCAGTACTTC; CDR3aa: CASRSFGTGGSYEQYF
v_gene: TRBV10-3; abundance: .; j_gene: TRBJ2-7; len: 12; d_gene: .; CDR3nt: TGTGCCATCTCCGCAGGAGGAATGGAGCAGTACTTC; CDR3aa: CAISAGGMEQYF
v_gene: TRBV6-5; abundance: .; j_gene: TRBJ2-5; len: 15; d_gene: .; CDR3nt: TGTGCCAGCAGTTCCCCGACCACAAAAAGGGAGACCCAGTACTTC; CDR3aa: CASSSPTTKRETQYF
v_gene: TRBV29-1; abundance: .; j_gene: TRBJ1-2; len: 15; d_gene: .; CDR3nt: TGCAGCGTTGAAGATCCGATTACAGGGTATCAAGGCTACACCTTC; CDR3aa: CSVEDPITGYQGYTF
v_gene: TRBV10-3; abundance: .; j_gene: TRBJ2-2; len: 17; d_gene: TRBD1; CDR3nt: TGTGCCATCAGCAAAGACAGGGTTGGGGCGAACACCGGGGAGCTGTTTTTT; CDR3aa: CAISKDRVGANTGELFF
v_gene: TRBV27; abundance: .; j_gene: TRBJ1-1; len: 13; d_gene: .; CDR3nt: TGTGCCAGCCGGGGGGGCCTGGACACTGAAGCTTTCTTT; CDR3aa: CASRGGLDTEAFF
v_gene: TRBV7-9; abundance: .; j_gene: TRBJ2-7; len: 15; d_gene: TRBD1; CDR3nt: TGTGCCAGCAGCCAGACGGACAGGCCCTCCTACGAGCAGTACTTC; CDR3aa: CASSQTDRPSYEQYF
v_gene: TRBV5-5; abundance: .; j_gene: TRBJ2-7; len: 18; d_gene: .; CDR3nt: TGTGCCAGCAGCTTGGGGCTAACATTCACGAGGATCTCCTACGAGCAGTACTTC; CDR3aa: CASSLGLTFTRISYEQYF
v_gene: TRBV11-3; abundance: .; j_gene: TRBJ2-1; len: 17; d_gene: TRBD2; CDR3nt: TGTGCCAGCATCGGGACTAGCGGGAGGGCCCGGGCTAATGAGCAGTTCTTC; CDR3aa: CASIGTSGRARANEQFF
v_gene: TRBV9; abundance: .; j_gene: TRBJ2-2; len: 13; d_gene: TRBD2; CDR3nt: TGTGCCAGCAGCGTGACTAGCCCCGGGGAGCTGTTTTTT; CDR3aa: CASSVTSPGELFF
v_gene: TRBV9; abundance: .; j_gene: TRBJ2-1; len: 12; d_gene: .; CDR3nt: TGTGCCAGCAGCGTAGGGTACAATGAGCAGTTCTTC; CDR3aa: CASSVGYNEQFF